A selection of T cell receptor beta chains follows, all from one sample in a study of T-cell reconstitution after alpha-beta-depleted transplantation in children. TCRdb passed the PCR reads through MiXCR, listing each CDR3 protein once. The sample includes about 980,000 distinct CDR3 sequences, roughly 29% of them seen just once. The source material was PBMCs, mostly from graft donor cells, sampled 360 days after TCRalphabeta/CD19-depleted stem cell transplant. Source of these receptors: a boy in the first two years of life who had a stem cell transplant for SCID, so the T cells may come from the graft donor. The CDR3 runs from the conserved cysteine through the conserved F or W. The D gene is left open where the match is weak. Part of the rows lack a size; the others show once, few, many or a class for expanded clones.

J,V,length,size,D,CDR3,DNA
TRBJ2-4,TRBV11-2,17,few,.,CASSPQQGILAKNIQYF,TGTGCCAGCAGCCCCCAGCAGGGGATACTAGCCAAAAACATTCAGTACTTC
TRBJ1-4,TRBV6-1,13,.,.,CASSPFRDEKLFF,TGTGCCAGCAGTCCCTTCCGGGATGAAAAACTGTTTTTT
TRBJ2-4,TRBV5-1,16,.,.,CASSLGNRVLSDIQYF,TGCGCCAGCAGCTTGGGAAACAGGGTTTTAAGCGACATTCAGTACTTC
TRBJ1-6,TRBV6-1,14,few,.,CAAASQGGNSPLHF,TGTGCCGCAGCAAGCCAGGGAGGAAATTCACCCCTCCACTTT
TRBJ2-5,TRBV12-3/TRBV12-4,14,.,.,CASSEQGIRETQYF,TGTGCCAGCAGTGAACAGGGAATTCGAGAGACCCAGTACTTC
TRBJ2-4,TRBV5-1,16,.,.,CASSLLQGGIQNIQYF,TGCGCCAGCAGCTTGTTACAGGGGGGGATCCAAAACATTCAGTACTTC
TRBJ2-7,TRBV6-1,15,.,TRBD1,CASSQGTEPPGEQYF,TGTGCCAGCAGTCAAGGGACAGAGCCTCCGGGCGAGCAGTACTTC
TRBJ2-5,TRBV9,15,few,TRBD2,CASSRGLAGTETQYF,TGTGCCAGCAGCCGGGGACTAGCGGGGACGGAGACCCAGTACTTC
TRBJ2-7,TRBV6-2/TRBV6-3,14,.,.,CASGPYREPYEQYF,TGTGCCAGCGGTCCGTACAGGGAACCCTACGAGCAGTACTTC
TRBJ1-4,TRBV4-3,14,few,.,CASSRQEYNEKLFF,TGCGCCAGCAGCCGACAGGAATATAATGAAAAACTGTTTTTT
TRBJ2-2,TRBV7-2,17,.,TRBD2,CASSARLAGGHTGELFF,TGTGCCAGCAGCGCAAGACTAGCGGGGGGGCACACCGGGGAGCTGTTTTTT
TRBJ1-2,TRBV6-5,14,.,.,CASSYVGGEYGYTF,TGTGCCAGCAGTTACGTCGGGGGGGAATATGGCTACACCTTC
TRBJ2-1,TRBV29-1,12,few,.,CSVAGRYNEQFF,TGCAGCGTGGCGGGGAGATACAATGAGCAGTTCTTC
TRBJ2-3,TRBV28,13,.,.,CASTSDSTDTQYF,TGTGCCAGCACCTCGGACAGCACAGATACGCAGTATTTT
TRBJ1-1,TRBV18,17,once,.,CASSPYYQAGDDTEAFF,TGTGCCAGCTCACCATATTATCAGGCAGGGGACGACACTGAAGCTTTCTTT
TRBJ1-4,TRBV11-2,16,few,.,CASSSGIGGPNEKLFF,TGTGCCAGCAGCTCCGGGATCGGGGGACCTAATGAAAAACTGTTTTTT
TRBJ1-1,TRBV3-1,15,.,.,CASSQGKTMNTEAFF,TGTGCCAGCAGCCAAGGGAAAACCATGAACACTGAAGCTTTCTTT
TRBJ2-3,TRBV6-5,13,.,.,CASSYGNTDTQYF,TGTGCCAGCAGTTACGGGAACACAGATACGCAGTATTTT
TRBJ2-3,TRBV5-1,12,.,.,CASSSPADTQYF,TGCGCCAGCAGCTCCCCGGCAGATACGCAGTATTTT
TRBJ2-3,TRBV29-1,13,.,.,CSVGWGVTDTQYF,TGCAGCGTCGGCTGGGGAGTGACAGATACGCAGTATTTT
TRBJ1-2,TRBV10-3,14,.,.,CAISESGRGYGYTF,TGTGCCATCAGTGAGTCGGGGAGGGGCTATGGCTACACCTTC
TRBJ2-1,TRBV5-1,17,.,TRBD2,CASSQKVGLAGGDEQFF,TGCGCCAGCAGCCAAAAGGTTGGGCTAGCGGGGGGTGATGAGCAGTTCTTC
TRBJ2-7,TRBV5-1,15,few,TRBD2,CASSKRSGGAYEQYF,TGCGCCAGCAGCAAGAGGAGCGGGGGGGCATACGAGCAGTACTTC
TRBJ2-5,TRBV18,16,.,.,CASSPPGYQRQETQYF,TGTGCCAGCTCACCACCTGGGTACCAAAGACAAGAGACCCAGTACTTC
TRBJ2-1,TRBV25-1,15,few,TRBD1,CASSGIRGLGNEQFF,TGTGCCAGCAGTGGGATCAGGGGGCTAGGCAATGAGCAGTTCTTC
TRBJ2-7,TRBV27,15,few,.,CASSPGYRYSYEQYF,TGTGCCAGCAGTCCTGGATACAGGTACTCCTACGAGCAGTACTTC
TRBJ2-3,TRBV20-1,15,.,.,CSAIFRGLGTDTQYF,TGCAGTGCTATATTCCGGGGGCTGGGCACAGATACGCAGTATTTT
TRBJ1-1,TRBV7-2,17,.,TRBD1,CASSLRGGGTGTTGAFF,TGTGCCAGCAGCTTAAGGGGAGGAGGGACAGGGACCACTGGAGCTTTCTTT
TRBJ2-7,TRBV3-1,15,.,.,CASSQQRRPYYEQYF,TGTGCCAGCAGCCAACAAAGACGCCCATATTACGAGCAGTACTTC
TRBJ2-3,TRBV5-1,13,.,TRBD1,CASAQGARDTQYF,TGCGCCAGCGCGCAGGGGGCGAGGGATACGCAGTATTTT
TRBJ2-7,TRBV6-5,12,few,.,CASGVVPYEQYF,TGTGCCAGCGGAGTAGTCCCCTACGAGCAGTACTTC
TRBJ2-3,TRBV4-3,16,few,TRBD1,CASSQSGQGGADTQYF,TGCGCCAGCAGCCAATCGGGACAGGGGGGCGCAGATACGCAGTATTTT
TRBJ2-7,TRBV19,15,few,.,CASSSGRQYSYEQYF,TGTGCCAGTAGTTCCGGGCGACAGTACTCCTACGAGCAGTACTTC
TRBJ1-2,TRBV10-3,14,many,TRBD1,CAITGQGADYGYTF,TGTGCCATCACCGGACAGGGGGCCGACTATGGCTACACCTTC
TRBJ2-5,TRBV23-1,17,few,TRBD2,CASSQSTSGADQETQYF,TGCGCCAGCAGTCAATCCACTAGCGGGGCCGACCAAGAGACCCAGTACTTC
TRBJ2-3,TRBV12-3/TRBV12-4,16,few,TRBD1,CASSLEGTVSTDTQYF,TGTGCCAGCAGTTTAGAAGGGACAGTTAGCACAGATACGCAGTATTTT
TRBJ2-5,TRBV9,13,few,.,CASSVGDGETQYF,TGTGCCAGCAGCGTAGGGGATGGGGAGACCCAGTACTTC
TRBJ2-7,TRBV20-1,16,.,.,CSARDDRDLSSYEQYF,TGCAGTGCTAGAGATGACCGGGACCTAAGCTCCTACGAGCAGTACTTC
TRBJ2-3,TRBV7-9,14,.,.,CASSLVPRADTQYF,TGTGCCAGCAGCTTAGTACCTAGGGCTGATACGCAGTATTTT
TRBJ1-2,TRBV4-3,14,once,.,CASSPGTSGQGYTF,TGCGCCAGCAGCCCCGGCACGTCTGGGCAAGGCTACACCTTC